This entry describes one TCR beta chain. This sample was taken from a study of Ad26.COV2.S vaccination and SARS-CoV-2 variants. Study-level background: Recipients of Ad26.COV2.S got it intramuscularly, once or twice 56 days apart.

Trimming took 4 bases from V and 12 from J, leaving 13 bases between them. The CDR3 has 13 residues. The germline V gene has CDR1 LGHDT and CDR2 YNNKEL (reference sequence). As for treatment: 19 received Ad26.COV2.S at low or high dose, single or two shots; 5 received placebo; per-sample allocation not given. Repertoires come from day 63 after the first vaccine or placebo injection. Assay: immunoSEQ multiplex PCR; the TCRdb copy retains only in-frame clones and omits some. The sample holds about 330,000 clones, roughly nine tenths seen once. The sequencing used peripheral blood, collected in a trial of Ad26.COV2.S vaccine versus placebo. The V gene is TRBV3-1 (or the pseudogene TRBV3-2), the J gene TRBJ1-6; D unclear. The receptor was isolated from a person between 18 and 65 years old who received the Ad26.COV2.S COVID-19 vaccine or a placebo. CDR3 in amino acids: CASSLTIRLPLHF. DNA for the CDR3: TGTGCCAGCAGCCTCACAATTCGTTTACCCCTCCACTTT.